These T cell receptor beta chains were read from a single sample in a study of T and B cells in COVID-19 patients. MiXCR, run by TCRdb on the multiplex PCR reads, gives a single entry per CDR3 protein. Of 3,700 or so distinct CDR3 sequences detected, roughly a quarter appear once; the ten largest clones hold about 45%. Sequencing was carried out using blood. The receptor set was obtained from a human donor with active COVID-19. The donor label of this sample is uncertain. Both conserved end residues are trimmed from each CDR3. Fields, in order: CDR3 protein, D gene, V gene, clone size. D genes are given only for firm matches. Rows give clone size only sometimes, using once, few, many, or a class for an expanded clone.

ASSPMLGHTEAF	-	TRBV6-5	-
ASSQGQVGLGDTQY	-	TRBV4-2	-
ASMPGQGTDTQY	TRBD1	TRBV5-4	medium-sized
ATKGPAEGTSGGGASRTQY	TRBD2	TRBV6-5	-
SVRAPSGANVLT	-	TRBV29-1	large
ASRPDRGLRELF	TRBD1	TRBV6-5	medium-sized
SARDLTAGPRADTQY	-	TRBV20-1	few
SVVMGQIYGYT	TRBD1	TRBV29-1	-
ASSQKHHGGQPQH	-	TRBV4-3	few
SARDGWAGGSGNTIY	TRBD1	TRBV20-1	-
ASSMGRAGETQY	TRBD2	TRBV13	-
APHSGLQGCPLH	-	TRBV5-7	-
ASSFRQGGGNEQF	TRBD1	TRBV6-5	-
AISGPSGGFDEQF	TRBD2	TRBV10-3	-
SARDPSRHSRVYEQY	-	TRBV20-1	-
ASSGTGHEQY	TRBD1	TRBV19	medium-sized
ASSPGQSYEQY	TRBD1	TRBV12-3/TRBV12-4	medium-sized
ASSLGYEQY	-	TRBV12-3/TRBV12-4	-
ASSLGQGMAEQY	TRBD1	TRBV7-9	once
ASSPEPHSGNTIY	-	TRBV5-4	few
ASRMGGANVLT	-	TRBV27	medium-sized
ASRSIMSQRNTEAF	-	TRBV5-4	-
ASSLAGNQPQH	-	TRBV12-3/TRBV12-4	medium-sized
ASSPGGGQETQY	TRBD2	TRBV12-3/TRBV12-4	medium-sized
ASTDRTTSPLH	-	TRBV7-9	few
ASSYNAGSSYEQY	-	TRBV6-5	-
ASSQMQGETQY	-	TRBV4-3	few
ASSLAPSSGNTIY	-	TRBV5-6	medium-sized
ASSMDSTGELF	-	TRBV18	medium-sized
ASSSGGTYEQY	-	TRBV5-4	medium-sized
ASTNGGLGAQY	-	TRBV6-6	medium-sized
ASSPSGTGLEKLF	TRBD1	TRBV18	-
ASSLGYEQF	-	TRBV5-4	medium-sized
ASSATGNTEAF	-	TRBV6-5	few
ASSPLSGDTDTQY	-	TRBV7-6	-
ASSGRGRGYGYT	TRBD1	TRBV27	-
SARTGKYTEAF	TRBD1	TRBV20-1	-
ASSISGGQGYT	TRBD1	TRBV19	-
ASTQGREQY	-	TRBV19	-
ASSFSGGQSYEQY	TRBD1	TRBV12-3/TRBV12-4	-
SVEHRGPDGYT	TRBD1	TRBV29-1	medium-sized
ASSLTGVGYT	TRBD1	TRBV7-2	-